This T cell receptor beta chain is drawn from a study of blood T cell repertoires in COVID-19. Looking at the study overall: T cells, B-cell-depleted T cells, or PBMCs provided the cDNA or gDNA that served as material.

The V gene's germline CDR1 is LGHNA and CDR2 YNFKEQ. V was pared by 4 bases and J by 5 bases, with 16 bases of the junction left unmatched. The length of the CDR3 is 17 residues. Study processing details: Reference gene primer amplification gave estimated nucleated cell counts. Some clones are missing from TCRdb's copy, which holds only in-frame ones; the method was immunoSEQ multiplex PCR. V, J and clone size derive from that table, while D and trimming were established from the DNA sequence. This sample yields approximately 200,000 clones, of which more than 75% are seen a single time; about 4.1% belongs to the top ten.

This receptor was identified in a man aged 50 to 60 with acute or convalescent COVID-19. V is TRBV4-2 and J is TRBJ2-5; 7 positions match TRBD1. The sample comprised peripheral blood. CDR3 protein: CASSPEPDRLKSETQYF. CDR3 bases: TGTGCCAGCAGCCCAGAACCGGACAGGCTTAAGTCGGAGACCCAGTACTTC.